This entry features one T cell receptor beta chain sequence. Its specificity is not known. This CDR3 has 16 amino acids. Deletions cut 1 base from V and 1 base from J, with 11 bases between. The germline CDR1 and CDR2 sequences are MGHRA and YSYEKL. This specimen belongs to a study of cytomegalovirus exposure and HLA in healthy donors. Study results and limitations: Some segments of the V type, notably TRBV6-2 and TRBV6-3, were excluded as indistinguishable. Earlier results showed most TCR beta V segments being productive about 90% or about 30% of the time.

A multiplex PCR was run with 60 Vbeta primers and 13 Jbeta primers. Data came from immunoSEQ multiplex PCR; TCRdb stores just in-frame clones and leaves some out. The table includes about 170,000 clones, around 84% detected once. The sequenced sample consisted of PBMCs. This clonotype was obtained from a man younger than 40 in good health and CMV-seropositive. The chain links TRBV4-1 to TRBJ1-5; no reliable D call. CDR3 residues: CASSQVIPGSNQPQHF. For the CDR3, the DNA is TGCGCCAGCAGCCAAGTCATTCCGGGGAGCAATCAGCCCCAGCATTTT.